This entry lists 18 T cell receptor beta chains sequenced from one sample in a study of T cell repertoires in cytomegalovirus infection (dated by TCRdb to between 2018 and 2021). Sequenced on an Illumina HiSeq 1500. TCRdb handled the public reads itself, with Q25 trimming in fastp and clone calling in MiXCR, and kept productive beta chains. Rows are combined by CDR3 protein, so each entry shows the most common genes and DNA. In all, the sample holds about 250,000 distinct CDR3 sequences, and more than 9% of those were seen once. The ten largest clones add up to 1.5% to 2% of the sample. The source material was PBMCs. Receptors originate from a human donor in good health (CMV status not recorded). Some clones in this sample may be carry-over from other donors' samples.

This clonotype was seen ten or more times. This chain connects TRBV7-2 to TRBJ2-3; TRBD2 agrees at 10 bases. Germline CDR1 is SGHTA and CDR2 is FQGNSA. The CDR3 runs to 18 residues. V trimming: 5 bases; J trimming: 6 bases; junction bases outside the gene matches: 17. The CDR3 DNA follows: TGTGCCAGCAGCCTAGGAATGAGCGGGAGGGCCCTCCGGGATACGCAGTATTTT. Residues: CASSLGMSGRALRDTQYF.

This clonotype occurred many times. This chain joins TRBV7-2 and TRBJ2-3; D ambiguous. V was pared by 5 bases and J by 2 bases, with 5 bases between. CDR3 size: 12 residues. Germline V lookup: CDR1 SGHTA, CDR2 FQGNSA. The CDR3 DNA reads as TGTGCCAGCAGCCACTACACAGATACGCAGTATTTT. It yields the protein CASSHYTDTQYF.

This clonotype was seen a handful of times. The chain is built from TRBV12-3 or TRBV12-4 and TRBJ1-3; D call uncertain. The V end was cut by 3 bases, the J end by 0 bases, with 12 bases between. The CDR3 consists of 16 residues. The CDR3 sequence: CASSLGSRFSGNTIYF. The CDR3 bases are TGTGCCAGCAGTTTGGGCAGCCGGTTCTCTGGAAACACCATATATTTT.

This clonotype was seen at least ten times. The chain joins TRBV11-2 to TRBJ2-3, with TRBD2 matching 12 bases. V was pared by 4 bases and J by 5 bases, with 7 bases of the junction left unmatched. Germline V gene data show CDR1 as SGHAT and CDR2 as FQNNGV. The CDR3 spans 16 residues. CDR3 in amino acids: CASSSLAGGPRDTQYF. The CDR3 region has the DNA TGTGCCAGCAGCTCTCTAGCGGGAGGGCCGAGAGATACGCAGTATTTT. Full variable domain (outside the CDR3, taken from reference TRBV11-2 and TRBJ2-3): EAGVAQSPRYKIIEKRQSVAFWCNPISGHATLYWYQQILGQGPKLLIQFQNNGVVDDSQLPKDRFSAERLKGVDSTLKIQPAKLEDSAVYLCASSSLAGGPRDTQYFGPGTRLTVL.

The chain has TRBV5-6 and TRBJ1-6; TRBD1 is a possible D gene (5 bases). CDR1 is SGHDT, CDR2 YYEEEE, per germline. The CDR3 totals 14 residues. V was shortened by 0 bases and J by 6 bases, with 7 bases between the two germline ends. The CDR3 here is CASSLEQVNSPLHF. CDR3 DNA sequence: TGTGCCAGCAGCTTGGAACAGGTTAATTCACCCCTCCACTTT.

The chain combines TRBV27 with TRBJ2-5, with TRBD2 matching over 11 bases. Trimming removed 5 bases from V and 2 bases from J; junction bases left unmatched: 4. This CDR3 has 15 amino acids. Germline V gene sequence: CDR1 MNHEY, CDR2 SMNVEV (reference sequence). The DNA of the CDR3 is TGTGCCAGCAGTACTCTAGCGGGGGGTCAAGAGACCCAGTACTTC. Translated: CASSTLAGGQETQYF.

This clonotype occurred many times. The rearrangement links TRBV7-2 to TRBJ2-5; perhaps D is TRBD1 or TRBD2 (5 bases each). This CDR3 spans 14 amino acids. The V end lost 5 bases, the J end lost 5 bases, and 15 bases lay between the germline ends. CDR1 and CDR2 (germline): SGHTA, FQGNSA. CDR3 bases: TGTGCCAGCAGCCCCCTTAGTGGGGGTGAGACCCAGTACTTC. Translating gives CASSPLSGGETQYF.

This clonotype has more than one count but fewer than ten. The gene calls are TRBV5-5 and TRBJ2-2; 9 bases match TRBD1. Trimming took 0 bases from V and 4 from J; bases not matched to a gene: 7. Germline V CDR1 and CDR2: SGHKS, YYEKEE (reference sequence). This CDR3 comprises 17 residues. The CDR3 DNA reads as TGTGCCAGCAGCTTGGCCACCGGGACAGGGCCCACCGGGGAGCTGTTTTTT. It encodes CASSLATGTGPTGELFF.

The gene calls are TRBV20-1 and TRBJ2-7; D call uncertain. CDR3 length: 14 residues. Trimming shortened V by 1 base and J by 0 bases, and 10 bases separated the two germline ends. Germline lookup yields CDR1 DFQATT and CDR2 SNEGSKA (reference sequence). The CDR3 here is CSARVPQSSYEQYF. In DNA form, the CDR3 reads TGCAGTGCTAGAGTGCCTCAGAGCTCCTACGAGCAGTACTTC.

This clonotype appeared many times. CDR3 DNA: TGTGCCAGTAGTATAGGGAGGGCCGAGACCCAGTACTTC. Translated: CASSIGRAETQYF. This chain connects TRBV19 to TRBJ2-5; the D gene is possibly TRBD2 (6 bases). The germline V gene has CDR1 LNHDA and CDR2 SQIVND (reference sequence). The CDR3 contains 13 residues. The V end lost 1 base, the J end lost 5 bases, and 8 bases lay between the germline ends.

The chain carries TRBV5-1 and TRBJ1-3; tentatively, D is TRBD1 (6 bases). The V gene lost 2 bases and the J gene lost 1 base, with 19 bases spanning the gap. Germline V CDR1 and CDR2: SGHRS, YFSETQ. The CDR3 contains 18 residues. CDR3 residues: CASSFDPTPGASGNTIYF. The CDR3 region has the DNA TGCGCCAGCAGCTTCGATCCGACCCCAGGGGCGTCTGGAAACACCATATATTTT.

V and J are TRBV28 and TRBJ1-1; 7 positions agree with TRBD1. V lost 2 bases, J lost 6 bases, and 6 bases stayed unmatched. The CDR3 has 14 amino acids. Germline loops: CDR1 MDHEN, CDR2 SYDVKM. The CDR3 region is CASSLVQGFPEAFF. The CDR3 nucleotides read TGTGCCAGCAGTTTAGTACAGGGGTTTCCTGAAGCTTTCTTT.

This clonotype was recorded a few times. CDR3 DNA: TGCAGCGTCAGACAGCTGGAGACCCAGTACTTC. It translates to CSVRQLETQYF. The chain links TRBV29-1 to TRBJ2-5; possibly TRBD1 for D (5 bases). CDR1 and CDR2 from the germline V gene are SQVTM and ANQGSEA. Trimming took 6 bases from V and 5 from J, leaving 10 bases between them. The CDR3 has 11 residues. The whole variable domain, remainder taken from reference TRBV29-1 and TRBJ2-5, is SAVISQKPSRDICQRGTSLTIQCQVDSQVTMMFWYRQQPGQSLTLIATANQGSEATYESGFVIDKFPISRPNLTFSTLTVSNMSPEDSSIYLCSVRQLETQYFGPGTRLLVL.

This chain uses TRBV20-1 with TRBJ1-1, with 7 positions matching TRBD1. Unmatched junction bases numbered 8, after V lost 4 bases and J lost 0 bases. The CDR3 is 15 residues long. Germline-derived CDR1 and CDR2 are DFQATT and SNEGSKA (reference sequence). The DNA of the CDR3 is TGCAGTGCTACGAGAATAGGACAGGTGAACACTGAAGCTTTCTTT. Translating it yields CSATRIGQVNTEAFF.

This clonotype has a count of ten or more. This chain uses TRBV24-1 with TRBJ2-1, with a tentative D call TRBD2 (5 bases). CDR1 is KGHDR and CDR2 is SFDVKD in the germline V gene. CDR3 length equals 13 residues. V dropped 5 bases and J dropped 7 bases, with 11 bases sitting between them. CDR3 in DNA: TGTGCCACCAGTGCCTTGAGGAGGAATGAGCAGTTCTTC. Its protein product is CATSALRRNEQFF.

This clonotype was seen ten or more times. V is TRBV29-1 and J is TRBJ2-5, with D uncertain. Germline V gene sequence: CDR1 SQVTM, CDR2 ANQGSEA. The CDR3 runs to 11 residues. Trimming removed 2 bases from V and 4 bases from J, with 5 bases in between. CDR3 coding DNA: TGCAGCGTTGAAAATGGAGAGACCCAGTACTTC. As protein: CSVENGETQYF.

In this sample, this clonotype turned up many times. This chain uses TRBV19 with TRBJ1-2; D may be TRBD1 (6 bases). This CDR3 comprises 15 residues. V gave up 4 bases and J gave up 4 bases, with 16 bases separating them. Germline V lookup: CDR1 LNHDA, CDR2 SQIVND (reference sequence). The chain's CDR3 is CASSTPGHQLYGYTF. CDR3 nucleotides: TGTGCCAGTAGTACTCCGGGACACCAACTCTATGGCTACACCTTC. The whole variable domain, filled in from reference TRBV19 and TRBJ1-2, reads DGGITQSPKYLFRKEGQNVTLSCEQNLNHDAMYWYRQDPGQGLRLIYYSQIVNDFQKGDIAEGYSVSREKKESFPLTVTSAQKNPTAFYLCASSTPGHQLYGYTFGSGTRLTVV.

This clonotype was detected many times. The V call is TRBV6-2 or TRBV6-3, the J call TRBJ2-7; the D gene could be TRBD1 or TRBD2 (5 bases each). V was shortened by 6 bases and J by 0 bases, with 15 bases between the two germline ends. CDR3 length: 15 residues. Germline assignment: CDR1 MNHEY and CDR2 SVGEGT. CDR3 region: CASSGVTGTSYEQYF. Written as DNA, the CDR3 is TGTGCCAGCAGCGGGGTGACCGGGACCTCCTACGAGCAGTACTTC.